This T cell receptor (beta chain) stems from a study of blood T cell repertoires in COVID-19. The CDR3 runs 15 residues. CDR1 and CDR2 (germline): SSHAT, FNYEAQ (reference sequence). With regard to this clone: An end of the junction does not agree with germline; a read error may underlie this.

Profiled with immunoSEQ multiplex PCR; TCRdb holds only in-frame clones, not every one. Found here are tens of thousands of clones, 65% to 90% of them singletons; the top ten hold roughly 1.3%. This chain connects TRBV7-7 to TRBJ1-2; D possibly corresponds to TRBD1 (5 bases). Specimen: peripheral blood. The TCR was taken from a man aged 55-75 years with acute or convalescent COVID-19. CDR3: CASRPGGRANYGYTF. CDR3 nucleotides: TGTGCTAGCAGACCCGGGGGACGGGCTAACTATGGCTACACCTTC.